This T cell receptor beta chain was found in a study of T cells expressing NK-cell markers. At the level of the study: Eight donors were sequenced, seven testing HCMV-seropositive and one testing seronegative.

Per the germline V gene, CDR1 is GTSNPN and CDR2 is SVGIG (reference sequence). CDR3 size: 14 residues. With respect to this clonotype: Its antigen remains unidentified.

Template switching by 5'RACE with UMIs generated the TCR beta cDNA. TCRdb reworked the 5' RACE reads into one entry per CDR3 protein, no DNA. The repertoire table contains roughly 430,000 distinct CDR3 sequences. Points from the study as a whole: There remained a lack of clarity about HCMV specificity of expanded NKG2C+ T cell clones.

The J gene is TRBJ2-1, the V gene TRBV30; the TRBD1 assignment by TCRdb is unverifiable without DNA. The clonotype was recovered from a woman between 18 and 70 years old in good health. Material: blood T cells: a sorted CD56 or NKG2C T cell subset, CD4+ or CD8+ T cells, or bulk PBMC T cells (not recorded which). The CDR3 loop is CAWSDRGRYNEQFF.